The clone carrying this T cell receptor (beta chain) was seen a few times. No antigen is known for it. This record comes from a study of PD-L1 blockade in urothelial cancer. For the study at large: Males with bladder-origin urothelial cancer made up about 85% of the roughly 30 patients.

Study-level points and caveats: For durable-benefit patients, tumor-associated blood clones expanded more at 3 weeks.

Sampling of each patient yielded between 1 and 8 specimens, collected pretreatment and on-treatment. Clones were read by immunoSEQ multiplex PCR, and TCRdb kept only the in-frame ones, dropping some. The sample lists tens of thousands of clones, more than 75% occurring once. The ends lost 6 bases at V and 4 bases at J; junction bases unmatched: 10. Germline loops: CDR1 SGHDN, CDR2 FVKESK. The CDR3 has 15 residues. The TCR comes from a man in his 70s with urothelial cancer. The sample consisted of PBMCs, taken around atezolizumab (anti-PD-L1) treatment. The chain recombines TRBV14 with TRBJ2-7; 9 bases are shared with TRBD1. The CDR3 loop reads CASSRGTGRTYEQYF. The CDR3 DNA reads TGTGCCAGCAGTCGGGGGACAGGGAGAACGTACGAGCAGTACTTC.